The 16 T cell receptor beta chains in this list originate from one sample, sequenced in a study of blood T cell repertoires in COVID-19. The repertoire was sequenced with immunoSEQ multiplex PCR; TCRdb's copy has only in-frame clones and lacks some. The repertoire holds roughly 330,000 clones, with about 83% as singletons. Sequencing was done on a sample of peripheral blood. Receptors were obtained from a woman between 50 and 59 years old with acute or convalescent COVID-19.

Here the CDR3 reads CASSLDLQGTEAFF. The CDR3 DNA reads TGCGCCAGCAGCTTGGACCTGCAGGGCACTGAAGCTTTCTTT. The rearrangement joins TRBV5-1 to TRBJ1-1; weak D call: TRBD1 (5 bases). Trimming shortened V by 0 bases and J by 4 bases, and 10 bases separated the two germline ends. The length of the CDR3 is 14 residues. Germline V gives CDR1 SGHRS, CDR2 YFSETQ.

CDR3 in amino acids: CASKALLQETQYF. DNA for the CDR3: TGTGCCAGCAAGGCACTATTACAAGAGACCCAGTACTTC. V gene TRBV5-6 combines with J gene TRBJ2-5; D is ambiguous. V shed 6 bases and J shed 2 bases, with 11 bases lying between them. Per germline, CDR1 SGHDT and CDR2 YYEEEE. The CDR3 runs to 13 residues.

The chain couples TRBV5-5 to TRBJ2-2; D might be TRBD1 (6 bases). The V gene lost 5 bases and the J gene lost 5 bases, with 13 bases spanning the gap. The CDR3 totals 14 residues. Per germline, CDR1 SGHKS and CDR2 YYEKEE (reference sequence). The CDR3 loop reads CASRRTGPTGELFF. As DNA, the CDR3 is TGTGCCAGCAGGAGAACAGGGCCGACCGGGGAGCTGTTTTTT.

Of note for this clone: The sample contains more than one DNA sequence encoding this CDR3. This rearrangement joins TRBV9 to TRBJ2-1; 12 positions agree with TRBD2. CDR3 length equals 15 residues. Germline values: CDR1 SGDLS, CDR2 YYNGEE. J lost 7 bases, V lost 0 bases, and 2 bases had no gene match. CDR3 sequence reads: CASSVGLAGGNEQFF. The DNA for the CDR3 is TGTGCCAGCAGCGTAGGGCTAGCGGGAGGGAATGAGCAGTTCTTC.

The sample holds a few counts of this clone. This chain connects TRBV7-9 to TRBJ2-2, with TRBD1 matching 7 bases. CDR1 is SEHNR and CDR2 is FQNEAQ in the germline V gene (reference sequence). CDR3 length: 15 residues. V dropped 4 bases and J dropped 2; count of bases not matched to a gene: 4. The CDR3 spells CASSSRTGNTGELFF. The CDR3 coding sequence is TGTGCCAGCAGCTCTCGGACAGGAAACACCGGGGAGCTGTTTTTT.

V usage is TRBV7-8 and J usage is TRBJ2-5; TRBD1 is a possible D gene (6 bases). Looked up from germline, CDR1 is SGHVS and CDR2 is FQNEAQ. Trimming cost V 4 bases and J 5 bases, with 14 bases left between them. This CDR3 comprises 14 residues. CDR3 sequence (DNA): TGTGCCAGCAGCTACCAACAGGGTGGTGAGACCCAGTACTTC. It yields the protein CASSYQQGGETQYF.

This clone has just one count. This chain joins TRBV11-2 and TRBJ2-5; a possible D gene is TRBD2 (6 bases). CDR1 SGHAT and CDR2 FQNNGV come from the germline V gene. V gave up 3 bases and J gave up 12 bases, with 14 bases separating them. This CDR3 has 12 amino acids. As DNA, the CDR3 is TGTGCCAGCAGCTTCGAGAGGCGGGAAGAGTACTTC. Residues: CASSFERREEYF. The full variable domain, rest sourced from reference TRBV11-2 and TRBJ2-5, is EAGVAQSPRYKIIEKRQSVAFWCNPISGHATLYWYQQILGQGPKLLIQFQNNGVVDDSQLPKDRFSAERLKGVDSTLKIQPAKLEDSAVYLCASSFERREEYFGPGTRLLVL.

The rearrangement joins TRBV10-2 to TRBJ2-7; 9 nucleotides align to TRBD1. Germline V gene sequence: CDR1 WSHSY, CDR2 SAAADI. The CDR3 is 18 residues long. V lost 6 bases and J lost 4; bases outside the gene matches: 19. In DNA form, the CDR3 reads TGCGCCAGCAGAGGGTGGGACAGGGAAGGTCCCTTAACTTACGAGCAGTACGTC. Amino acids: CASRGWDREGPLTYEQYV.

A single count supports this clone. The CDR3 sequence is CASSPGGFQTDYEQYV. The CDR3 DNA follows: TGTGCCAGCAGTCCAGGGGGCTTCCAAACCGACTACGAGCAGTACGTC. The chain employs TRBV28 and TRBJ2-7, with 8 nucleotides matching TRBD1. This CDR3 region has 16 residues. V shed 5 bases, J shed 3 bases, and the junction held 12 bases outside the gene matches. The V gene's germline CDR1 is MDHEN and CDR2 SYDVKM.

The chain joins TRBV23-1 to TRBJ1-5; possibly TRBD1 for D (5 bases). TRBV23-1 has ORF status, its function being uncertain. V dropped 0 bases and J dropped 0 bases, with 9 bases sitting between them. The CDR3 spans 16 residues. The CDR3 region has the DNA TGCGCCAGCAGTCAATCGGGGACTCTTAGCAATCAGCCCCAGCATTTT. As protein: CASSQSGTLSNQPQHF.

The chain recombines TRBV7-9 with TRBJ1-4, with 7 positions matching TRBD1. This CDR3 comprises 15 residues. CDR1 SEHNR and CDR2 FQNEAQ come from the germline V gene (reference sequence). J was trimmed by 7 bases and V by 5 bases; bases with no gene match: 10. In nucleotides, the CDR3 is TGTGCCAGCAGCCCTAGACAGGGATTAGGTGAAAAACTGTTTTTT. As protein: CASSPRQGLGEKLFF.

The rearrangement links TRBV30 to TRBJ1-3; D remains unclear. This CDR3 comprises 13 residues. Trimming took off 2 bases at V and 2 bases at J, with 7 bases between the two ends. Germline V gene data show CDR1 as GTSNPN and CDR2 as SVGIG (reference sequence). CDR3 loop: CAWSLGPGNTIYF. Written as DNA, the CDR3 is TGTGCCTGGAGTTTGGGCCCTGGAAACACCATATATTTT.

V and J are TRBV6-5 and TRBJ2-7; 7 nucleotides line up with TRBD1. Germline V CDR1 and CDR2: MNHEY, SVGAGI. Trimming at V came to 9 bases and at J to 1 base, leaving 6 bases not matched to a gene. This CDR3 is 13 amino acids long. Here the CDR3 reads CASSNRGSYEQYV. The DNA for the CDR3 is TGTGCCAGTTCGAACAGGGGTTCCTACGAGCAGTACGTC.

The CDR3 region has the DNA TGTGCCAGCAGCTTAGCGGGACAGGGGGGAGATACGCAGTATTTT. Amino acids: CASSLAGQGGDTQYF. The chain combines TRBV7-8 with TRBJ2-3; 11 bases match TRBD1. Germline lookup yields CDR1 SGHVS and CDR2 FQNEAQ. The CDR3 is made up of 15 amino acids. V lost 0 bases, J lost 5 bases, and 1 base stayed unmatched.

The V call is TRBV6-2 or TRBV6-3, the J call TRBJ2-7; 8 positions match TRBD1. This CDR3 is 14 amino acids long. V lost 4 bases and J lost 6; bases outside the gene matches: 8. Germline V CDR1 and CDR2: MNHEY, SVGEGT. The CDR3 here is CASSWTGPQVEQYF. For the CDR3, the DNA is TGTGCCAGCAGTTGGACAGGGCCTCAGGTCGAGCAGTACTTC.

The V and J genes are TRBV27 and TRBJ2-5; possible D gene TRBD2, 6 bases. CDR3 length: 14 residues. V was pared by 6 bases and J by 4 bases, with 15 bases between. Germline V gene sequence: CDR1 MNHEY, CDR2 SMNVEV (reference sequence). CDR3 bases: TGTGCCAGCAGCTCTACGGACGGGGGAGAGACCCAGTACTTC. It codes for CASSSTDGGETQYF.